This T cell receptor beta chain was captured by sequencing in a study of T cells in Graves' hyperthyroidism and ophthalmopathy (dated by TCRdb to between 2018 and 2021). For the study in its entirety: Peripheral blood samples were taken at initial diagnosis, before any treatment was given. Prospective prediction of ophthalmopathy was tested in an independent validation cohort consisting of some 19 hyperthyroidism patients and more than 15 patients who later progressed to ophthalmopathy. According to the paper, TCR Vbeta CDR3 sequencing was carried out on over 130 peripheral blood samples, which came from fewer than 50 ophthalmopathy, 75 to 80 hyperthyroidism and roughly 17 progressor patients. In roughly six Graves' hyperthyroidism patients, the study also compared T-cell repertoires from thyroid tissue with T-cell repertoires from blood. To identify TCR V-J signatures that set the groups apart, the researchers used a discovery cohort of about a hundred patients, made up of around 42 with Graves' ophthalmopathy and some 58 with stable Graves' hyperthyroidism. Once sampling was done, hyperthyroidism patients were given methimazole at a starting dose of 30 mg daily, whereas ophthalmopathy patients were given high-dose intravenous methylprednisolone. The approximately 98 discovery patients were randomly divided into training and test sets at a 7:3 ratio. The investigation overall reported the following: In cross-validation, a model built on a 13 V-J signature told ophthalmopathy apart from stable hyperthyroidism with 85% to 90% sensitivity and approximately 81% specificity, and in testing the same model reached 80%/75%. No statistical method was used to set the sample size in advance, and investigators knew the group allocation. Most expanded thyroid clonotypes (frequency above 0.001) were also detected in blood, a finding suggesting that blood repertoires may reflect thyroid immune responses. During validation, the model predicted progression to ophthalmopathy a median of about 6.5 months ahead of onset, with around 65% sensitivity and under 85% specificity.

From its cysteine to its phenylalanine, the CDR3 spans 18 amino acids. The kept DNA is CDR3 alone, 54 bases in frame from the first base. The V and J ends are trimmed by 1 base and 3 bases, leaving 18 bases between them. The germline V gene (reference sequence) specifies LNHNV as CDR1 and YYDKDF as CDR2. The TCR beta CDR3 regions were amplified from RNA transcripts. The TCR CDR3 was subjected to a first round of RT-PCR using the HTBI primer set and the Qiagen OneStep RT-PCR kit. Libraries were constructed in a second round of multiplex PCR, after which size selection and purification were carried out. The libraries were sequenced on an Illumina HiSeq2000 using paired-end 100 bp reads. The authors processed their data as follows. SOAPnuke was used to process the raw data, removing reads that contained adapters or uncalled bases, had a mean Phred below 15, or lacked an exact match to the constant primer or identifier. COPE v1.2.5 was used to merge high-quality paired reads, and clonotypes were defined as unique nucleotide sequences. MiTCR v1.1 was used to align clonotypes to the IMGT TRBV, TRBD and TRBJ reference segments. The analysis included only V-J combinations with a frequency above 0.0001, which together covered around 99% of the repertoires. The TCS score was defined as the ratio of F50 (clonal expansion) to E x V (chaos), calculated using BLOSUM62-based TCRdist between CDR3 peptides within each V-J. Welch's t-statistics and random forest reduced approximately 520 V-J features to about 12, which were used in a naive Bayes classifier (R e1071). TCRdb reran the public reads through fastp at Q25 and MiXCR, keeping productive beta chains. Under each unique CDR3 protein, matching rows form one entry showing the most common genes and DNA. TCRdb's processing, not the authors', yielded these V and J calls. This sample is represented by approximately 700,000 distinct CDR3 sequences; roughly 15% of them were singletons. The ten most abundant clones make up about 8.4% of the sample.

To note about this clonotype: Its antigen is unknown. No base quality values were provided; no much bigger clone lies one nucleotide off.

Graves' hyperthyroidism was defined as stable when no progression to ophthalmopathy occurred over 18 months of follow-up. Hyperthyroidism patients were aged 18 to 65 years and newly diagnosed, with disease duration of less than 2 months. Exclusion was applied to patients with uncontrolled infections, other autoimmune diseases, pregnancy or lactation. Diagnoses were based on clinical symptoms, serum thyroxine and TRAb, thyroid ultrasound and orbital computed tomography. PBMCs were separated from roughly 9.3 ml of fresh peripheral blood using Ficoll-Paque density gradient centrifugation. Total RNA was extracted using Trizol reagent, and RNA quality was assessed on an Agilent 2100 Bioanalyzer.

Sequencing was carried out using blood. The receptor chain draws on TRBV15 and TRBJ2-2; TRBD2 is possibly the D segment (6 matching bases). The origin of this receptor is a young man with Graves' hyperthyroidism. The CDR3 in this case is CATSRAPWRGLHTGELFF. The nucleotide sequence is TGTGCCACCAGCAGAGCTCCCTGGAGGGGACTTCACACCGGGGAGCTGTTTTTT.